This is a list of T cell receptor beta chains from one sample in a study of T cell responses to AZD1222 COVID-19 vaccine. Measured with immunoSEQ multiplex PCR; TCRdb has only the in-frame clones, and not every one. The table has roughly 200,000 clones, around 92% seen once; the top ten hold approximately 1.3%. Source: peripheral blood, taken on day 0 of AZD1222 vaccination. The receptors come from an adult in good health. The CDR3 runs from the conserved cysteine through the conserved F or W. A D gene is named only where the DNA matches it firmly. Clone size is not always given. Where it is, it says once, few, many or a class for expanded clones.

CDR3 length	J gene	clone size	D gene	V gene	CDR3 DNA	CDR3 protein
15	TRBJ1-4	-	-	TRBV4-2	TGTGCCAGCAGCCAAGAAGAGGGCCAAGGGGAAAAACTGTTTTTT	CASSQEEGQGEKLFF
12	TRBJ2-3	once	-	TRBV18	TGTGCCAGCTCAGGGGATAGGGATACGCAGTATTTT	CASSGDRDTQYF
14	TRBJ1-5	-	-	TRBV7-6	TGTGCCAGCAGCTTTGGGGTCGGGAATCAGCCCCAGCATTTT	CASSFGVGNQPQHF
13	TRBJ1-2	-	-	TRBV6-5	TGTGCCAGCGGCAAAAGGCTAGTTAATGGCTACACCTTC	CASGKRLVNGYTF
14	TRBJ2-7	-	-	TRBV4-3	TGCGCCAGCAGCCAAGAGACGGCCCACTACGAGCAGTACTTC	CASSQETAHYEQYF
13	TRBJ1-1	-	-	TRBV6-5	TGTGCCAGCAGTTACGGTGCTGATACTGAAGCTTTCTTT	CASSYGADTEAFF
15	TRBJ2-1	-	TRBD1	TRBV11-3	TGTGCCAGCAGCTTAGTGTCAGGGGGTTACAATGAGCAGTTCTTC	CASSLVSGGYNEQFF
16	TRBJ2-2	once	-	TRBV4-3	TGCGCCAGCAGCCAGCGTCTCACAGGGTACGGCGGGGAGCTGTTTTTT	CASSQRLTGYGGELFF
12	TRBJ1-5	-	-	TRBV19	TGTGCCAGTAGTATGGGGGGATGGCCCCAGCATTTT	CASSMGGWPQHF
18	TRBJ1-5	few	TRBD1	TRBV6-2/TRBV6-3	TGTGCCAGCAGTGACTTACAGGGGCTGGGCTGGTCCAATCAGCCCCAGCATTTT	CASSDLQGLGWSNQPQHF
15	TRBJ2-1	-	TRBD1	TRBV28	TGTGCCAGCAGTTGGGACAGGAGCTCCTACAATGAGCAGTTCTTC	CASSWDRSSYNEQFF
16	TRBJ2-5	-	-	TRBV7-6	TGTGCCAGCAGCTTAAGGATTTCCCAATTGCAAGAGACCCAGTACTTC	CASSLRISQLQETQYF
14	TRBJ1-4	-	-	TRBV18	TGTGCCAGCTCACTTAGGACAGCAGATGAAAAACTGTTTTTT	CASSLRTADEKLFF
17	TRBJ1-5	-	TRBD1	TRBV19	TGTGCCAGTAGTATAGACACCGGGACAGGGATCGGTCAGCCCCAGCATTTT	CASSIDTGTGIGQPQHF
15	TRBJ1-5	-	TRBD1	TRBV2	TGTGCCAGCAGTCAGCTACAGGGGGCTAATCAGCCCCAGCATTTT	CASSQLQGANQPQHF
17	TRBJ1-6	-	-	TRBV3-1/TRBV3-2	TGTGCCAGCAGCCAAGGAAATACAGGCTTCGGTAATTCACCCCTCCACTTT	CASSQGNTGFGNSPLHF
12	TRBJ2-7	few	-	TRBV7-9	TGTGCCAGCAGCCCCGGGCCCTACGAGCAGTACTTC	CASSPGPYEQYF